These 30 T cell receptor beta chains came from one sample sequenced in a study of T cell responses to AZD1222 COVID-19 vaccine. Profiled with immunoSEQ multiplex PCR; TCRdb holds only in-frame clones, not every one. The table includes around 90,000 clones, 80% to 90% detected once. This material consisted of peripheral blood, taken on day 0 of AZD1222 vaccination. These receptor sequences come from an adult in good health.

The V gene is TRBV10-3, the J gene TRBJ1-5; a possible D gene is TRBD1 (5 bases). Germline CDR1 and CDR2: ENHRY and SYGVKD. This CDR3 has 16 residues. This chain's CDR3 is CASSGGGGNSNQPQHF. The CDR3 DNA reads as TGTGCATCGAGTGGCGGGGGAGGGAATAGCAATCAGCCCCAGCATTTT.

This clone showed up just once. CDR3 nucleotide sequence: TGTGCCAGCAGCTCCGGGGACACTTCCTACGAGCAGTACTTC. Amino acid sequence: CASSSGDTSYEQYF. The chain employs TRBV7-2 and TRBJ2-7, with a possible D match to TRBD1 (6 bases). V lost 4 bases to trimming and J lost 1 base, with 11 bases between them. The CDR3 is 14 residues long. Germline loops: CDR1 SGHTA, CDR2 FQGNSA.

The chain has TRBV5-1 and TRBJ2-1, with TRBD2 identical over 11 bases. This CDR3 has 14 amino acids. Looked up from germline, CDR1 is SGHRS and CDR2 is YFSETQ. J gave up 6 bases and V 7 bases, and 6 bases lay outside the gene matches. CDR3 nucleotide sequence: TGCGCCAGCCAACTAGCGGGAGTCGGCAATGAGCAGTTCTTC. It yields the protein CASQLAGVGNEQFF.

The J gene is TRBJ2-1, the V gene TRBV15; TRBD1 matches at 10 bases. Trimming at V came to 1 base and at J to 9 bases, leaving 6 bases not matched to a gene. Germline V CDR1 and CDR2: LNHNV, YYDKDF (reference sequence). The CDR3 is 15 amino acids. CDR3 in amino acids: CATSRVDRGLGEQFF. CDR3 bases: TGTGCCACCAGCAGAGTCGACAGGGGGCTTGGTGAGCAGTTCTTC.

The chain is built from TRBV7-2 and TRBJ2-7; D is unresolved. The germline gives CDR1 SGHTA, CDR2 FQGNSA. With 4 bases removed from V and 0 bases from J, the gap between germline ends came to 4 bases. This CDR3 is 12 amino acids long. CDR3 sequence reads: CASSYSSYEQYF. DNA for the CDR3: TGTGCCAGCAGCTATAGCTCCTACGAGCAGTACTTC.

This chain joins TRBV30 and TRBJ1-2; 11 bases match TRBD1. CDR3 size: 13 residues. The V and J ends lost 2 bases and 8 bases, in that order; junction bases with no gene match: 4. Germline lookup yields CDR1 GTSNPN and CDR2 SVGIG (reference sequence). The CDR3 reads CAWSRTGGEGYTF. As DNA, the CDR3 is TGTGCCTGGAGTCGGACAGGGGGCGAGGGCTACACCTTC.

J is TRBJ2-5 and V is TRBV27; 15 bases agree with TRBD2. The V segment lost 3 bases and the J segment 4 bases; nucleotides outside the gene matches: 6. The CDR3 spans 17 residues. Looked up from germline, CDR1 is MNHEY and CDR2 is SMNVEV (reference sequence). The CDR3 here is CASSFRTSGGAPETQYF. CDR3 sequence (DNA): TGTGCCAGCAGTTTCCGGACTAGCGGGGGGGCCCCAGAGACCCAGTACTTC.

The chain couples TRBV29-1 to TRBJ2-6; D gene ambiguous. This CDR3 spans 13 amino acids. The ends were cut back, 3 bases at V and 1 base at J, with 4 bases in the middle. Germline lookup yields CDR1 SQVTM and CDR2 ANQGSEA. CDR3 DNA: TGCAGCGTTGATTCTTCTGGGGCCAACGTCCTGACTTTC. Its protein is CSVDSSGANVLTF.

The CDR3 DNA reads as TGTGCCAGCAGCAAAGAGTTTGGGGGTTGGGGCTACACCTTC. Translating it yields CASSKEFGGWGYTF. This rearrangement joins TRBV21-1 to TRBJ1-2. TRBV21-1 is assigned pseudogene status. The CDR3 sequence is 14 residues long.

The gene calls are TRBV6-5 and TRBJ2-7; TRBD1 matches at 8 bases. The junction had 9 bases not matched to a gene; V was cut back by 5 bases and J by 3 bases. CDR1 and CDR2 (germline): MNHEY, SVGAGI. The CDR3 is 15 amino acids. CDR3 nucleotide sequence: TGTGCCAGCAGTCAGGGACAGGCTGCGATCTACGAGCAGTACTTC. It yields the protein CASSQGQAAIYEQYF.

The J gene is TRBJ2-1, the V gene TRBV6-6; D is perhaps TRBD1 (6 bases). The CDR3 is made up of 15 amino acids. V was cut by 4 bases and J by 5 bases, with 15 bases left in between. The germline V gene encodes CDR1 MNHNY and CDR2 SVGAGI (reference sequence). CDR3 loop: CASSSEQDRDNEQFF. CDR3 nucleotide sequence: TGTGCCAGCAGTTCCGAGCAGGACAGAGACAATGAGCAGTTCTTC.

This sequence joins TRBV7-8 and TRBJ2-3; D unclear. Trimming left V 5 bases short and J 2 bases short, with 20 bases between. Germline values: CDR1 SGHVS, CDR2 FQNEAQ. This CDR3 comprises 17 residues. DNA of the CDR3: TGTGCCAGCAGCCCATACTCACCTTTGGGCGTCACAGATACGCAGTATTTT. Translating gives CASSPYSPLGVTDTQYF.

The chain employs TRBV5-1 and TRBJ2-5, with D perhaps assigned TRBD1 or TRBD2 (6 bases each). The length of the CDR3 is 14 residues. Trimming removed 4 bases from V and 3 bases from J, with 13 bases in between. Germline assignment: CDR1 SGHRS and CDR2 YFSETQ. The CDR3 bases are TGCGCCAGCAGCCCGGGGGCCCCCAAAGAGACCCAGTACTTC. It translates to CASSPGAPKETQYF.

The CDR3 sequence is CASSPGLAGAADTQYF. DNA of the CDR3: TGCGCCAGCAGCCCCGGACTAGCGGGAGCAGCAGATACGCAGTATTTT. The chain couples TRBV5-1 to TRBJ2-3, with TRBD2 identical over 13 bases. V lost 4 bases, J lost 4 bases, and 6 bases stayed unmatched. Germline assignment: CDR1 SGHRS and CDR2 YFSETQ. This CDR3 is built from 16 residues.

The rearrangement uses TRBV7-2 and TRBJ1-2, with 7 bases that match TRBD1. CDR1 is SGHTA, CDR2 FQGNSA, per germline. The CDR3 sequence is 15 residues long. The V gene end was trimmed by 5 bases and the J gene end by 7 bases; junction bases not matched to a gene: 13. CDR3 in amino acids: CASSPGGQLSSGYTF. DNA of the CDR3: TGTGCCAGCAGCCCGGGGGGACAGTTAAGCTCTGGCTACACCTTC.

V gene TRBV19 combines with J gene TRBJ1-5; no reliable D call. This CDR3 has 13 residues. Trimming stripped 7 bases from V and 2 bases from J, with 9 bases between. Germline assignment: CDR1 LNHDA and CDR2 SQIVND (reference sequence). CDR3 DNA: TGTGCCAGTACATTGGACCGCAATCAGCCCCAGCATTTT. This translates into CASTLDRNQPQHF.

The rearrangement links TRBV18 to TRBJ2-2; D is possibly TRBD2 (5 bases). CDR3 length equals 16 residues. Germline lookup yields CDR1 KGHSH and CDR2 LQKENI. The V gene lost 4 bases and the J gene lost 7 bases, with 19 bases spanning the gap. The CDR3 loop is CASSRSKERLGGELFF. The CDR3 DNA reads TGTGCCAGCTCACGCTCTAAGGAGCGGCTCGGCGGGGAGCTGTTTTTT. The full variable domain, rest sourced from reference TRBV18 and TRBJ2-2, is NAGVMQNPRHLVRRRGQEARLRCSPMKGHSHVYWYRQLPEEGLKFMVYLQKENIIDESGMPKERFSAEFPKEGPSILRIQQVVRGDSAAYFCASSRSKERLGGELFFGEGSRLTVL.

The gene calls are TRBV5-1 and TRBJ2-3; 9 bases align to TRBD1. Trimming at V came to 2 bases and at J to 4 bases, leaving 5 bases not matched to a gene. Germline lookup yields CDR1 SGHRS and CDR2 YFSETQ. CDR3 size: 15 residues. CDR3 coding DNA: TGCGCCAGCAGCTTCGGGGACAGGGACCCAGATACGCAGTATTTT. It specifies CASSFGDRDPDTQYF.

V usage is TRBV4-1 and J usage is TRBJ1-4, with D possibly TRBD1 on 5 matching bases. Germline loops: CDR1 MGHRA, CDR2 YSYEKL. Trimming shortened V by 3 bases and J by 7 bases, and 18 bases separated the two germline ends. This CDR3 has 16 amino acids. The DNA of the CDR3 is TGCGCCAGCAGCCACGAACAATCAGGGTATGGTGAAAAACTGTTTTTT. Its translation: CASSHEQSGYGEKLFF.

The rearrangement joins TRBV11-2 to TRBJ1-3, with a tentative D call TRBD1 (5 bases). V was trimmed by 1 base and J by 4 bases, leaving 17 bases between them. The length of the CDR3 is 17 residues. From germline, CDR1 is SGHAT and CDR2 FQNNGV. CDR3 coding DNA: TGTGCCAGCAGCTTAGCTGGGGCCCTTTCTTCCGGAAACACCATATATTTT. It translates to CASSLAGALSSGNTIYF.

The chain employs TRBV3-1 (or the pseudogene TRBV3-2) and TRBJ1-1; D is uncertain. The CDR3 loop spans 13 amino acids. Germline loops: CDR1 LGHDT, CDR2 YNNKEL (reference sequence). Trimming took off 5 bases at V and 8 bases at J, with 15 bases between the two ends. CDR3 in DNA: TGTGCCAGCAGCACTTATTCCGGGATAGAAGCTTTCTTT. Its translation is CASSTYSGIEAFF.

The chain combines TRBV9 with TRBJ2-6; D not certain. CDR3 length: 14 amino acids. Germline-derived CDR1 and CDR2 are SGDLS and YYNGEE. Trimming took 0 bases from V and 4 from J, leaving 5 bases between them. CDR3 residues: CASSVEGGANVLTF. The CDR3 DNA is TGTGCCAGCAGCGTAGAAGGGGGGGCCAACGTCCTGACTTTC.

This clone occurred a few times. This sequence joins TRBV29-1 and TRBJ1-1, with TRBD1 matching over 8 bases. Germline trimming cut 4 bases from V and 6 bases from J; bases unmatched to any gene: 13. Germline assignment: CDR1 SQVTM and CDR2 ANQGSEA. CDR3 size: 15 residues. The CDR3 here is CSVARDRSQSPEAFF. Written as DNA, the CDR3 is TGCAGCGTTGCCCGGGACAGGTCACAAAGTCCTGAAGCTTTCTTT.

V and J are TRBV7-9 and TRBJ2-6, with 7 bases matching TRBD1. Trimming removed 8 bases from V and 0 bases from J; junction bases left unmatched: 10. Per the germline V gene, CDR1 is SEHNR and CDR2 is FQNEAQ (reference sequence). The CDR3 is made up of 17 amino acids. The CDR3 is CASLGDRVLSGANVLTF. The CDR3 nucleotides are TGTGCCAGCTTAGGAGACAGGGTCCTCTCTGGGGCCAACGTCCTGACTTTC.

The V gene is TRBV9, the J gene TRBJ1-1; no clear D. The CDR3 sequence is 16 residues long. Germline lookup yields CDR1 SGDLS and CDR2 YYNGEE. V lost 0 bases and J 0 bases, leaving 12 bases between the germline ends. CDR3: CASSVDPAAMNTEAFF. CDR3 nucleotides: TGTGCCAGCAGCGTAGACCCGGCGGCTATGAACACTGAAGCTTTCTTT.

This rearrangement joins TRBV19 to TRBJ2-7, with D maybe TRBD2 (6 bases). Trimming pared 1 base from V and 3 bases from J, leaving 10 bases between. There are 14 residues in the CDR3. The germline V gene has CDR1 LNHDA and CDR2 SQIVND (reference sequence). The CDR3 nucleotides read TGTGCCAGTAGTATAGTGGGGGGTATCTACGAGCAGTACTTC. It translates to CASSIVGGIYEQYF.

The J gene is TRBJ1-5, the V gene TRBV19; weak D call: TRBD1 (5 bases). V gave up 6 bases and J gave up 1 base, with 16 bases separating them. Germline V gene data show CDR1 as LNHDA and CDR2 as SQIVND (reference sequence). The CDR3 has 16 amino acids. Here the CDR3 reads CASRGGVYVSNQPQHF. Written as DNA, the CDR3 is TGTGCCAGTAGGGGGGGGGTTTACGTGAGCAATCAGCCCCAGCATTTT.

The chain employs TRBV12-5 and TRBJ1-4; D is unclear. CDR3 length equals 15 residues. The V gene's germline CDR1 is LGHNT and CDR2 FRNRAP. V lost 1 base and J lost 8, with 14 bases in between. The CDR3 DNA reads as TGTGCTAGTGGTTTGGGGACCGGCGAGGGAGAAAAACTGTTTTTT. It translates to CASGLGTGEGEKLFF.

In its sample, this clone was seen many times. CDR3 sequence: CASSPRRAGGVREQYF. The DNA for the CDR3 is TGTGCCAGCAGCCCGCGCCGGGCAGGGGGCGTGAGGGAGCAGTACTTC. The gene calls are TRBV11-3 and TRBJ2-7; 8 nucleotides line up with TRBD1. V shed 5 bases, J shed 7 bases, and the junction held 16 bases outside the gene matches. This CDR3 has 16 amino acids. The germline gives CDR1 SGHNT, CDR2 YENEEA.

The V call is TRBV7-9, the J call TRBJ2-5, with TRBD2 matching 7 bases. This CDR3 region has 16 residues. Looked up from germline, CDR1 is SEHNR and CDR2 is FQNEAQ (reference sequence). Losses at the gene ends were 1 base for V and 1 base for J; bases not matched to a gene: 6. CDR3 DNA: TGTGCCAGCAGCTTAGTTGGGGGAGGGTCCCAAGAGACCCAGTACTTC. The encoded protein is CASSLVGGGSQETQYF.